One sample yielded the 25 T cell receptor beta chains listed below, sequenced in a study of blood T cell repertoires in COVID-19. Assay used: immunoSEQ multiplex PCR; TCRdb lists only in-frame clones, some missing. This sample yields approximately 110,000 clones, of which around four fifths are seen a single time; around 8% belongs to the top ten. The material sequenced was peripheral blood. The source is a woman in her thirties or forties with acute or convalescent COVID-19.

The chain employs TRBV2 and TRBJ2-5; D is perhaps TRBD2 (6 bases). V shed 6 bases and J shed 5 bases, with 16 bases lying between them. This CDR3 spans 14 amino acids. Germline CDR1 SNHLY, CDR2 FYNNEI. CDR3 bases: TGTGCCAGCAGGAGAGGAAGCGGGTACGAGACCCAGTACTTC. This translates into CASRRGSGYETQYF. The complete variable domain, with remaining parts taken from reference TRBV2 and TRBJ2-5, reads EPEVTQTPSHQVTQMGQEVILRCVPISNHLYFYWYRQILGQKVEFLVSFYNNEISEKSEIFDDQFSVERPDGSNFTLKIRSTKLEDSAMYFCASRRGSGYETQYFGPGTRLLVL.

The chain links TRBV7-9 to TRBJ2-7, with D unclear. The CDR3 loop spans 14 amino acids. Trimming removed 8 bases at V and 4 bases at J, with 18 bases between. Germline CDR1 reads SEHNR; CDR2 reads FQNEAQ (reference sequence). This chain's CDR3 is CASSTQLTGYEQYF. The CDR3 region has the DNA TGTGCCAGCTCCACCCAACTAACCGGGTACGAGCAGTACTTC.

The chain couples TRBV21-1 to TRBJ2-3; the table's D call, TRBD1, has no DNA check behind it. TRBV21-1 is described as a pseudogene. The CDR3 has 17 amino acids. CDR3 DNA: TGTGCCAGCAAGAAGCGAACGGACAGGGGGATCACAGATACGCAGTATTTT. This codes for CASKKRTDRGITDTQYF.

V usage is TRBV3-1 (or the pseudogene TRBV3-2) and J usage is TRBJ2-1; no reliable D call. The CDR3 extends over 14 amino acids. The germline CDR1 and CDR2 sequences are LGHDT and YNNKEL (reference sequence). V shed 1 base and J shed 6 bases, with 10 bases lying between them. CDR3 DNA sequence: TGTGCCAGCAGCCAAGGGCACGCTCTCAATGAGCAGTTCTTC. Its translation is CASSQGHALNEQFF.

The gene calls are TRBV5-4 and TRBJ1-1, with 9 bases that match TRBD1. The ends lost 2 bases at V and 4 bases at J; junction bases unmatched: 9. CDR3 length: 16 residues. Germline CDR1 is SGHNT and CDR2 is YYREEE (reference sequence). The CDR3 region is CASSLAGTGRATEAFF. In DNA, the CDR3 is TGTGCCAGCAGCTTAGCCGGGACAGGGAGAGCCACTGAAGCTTTCTTT.

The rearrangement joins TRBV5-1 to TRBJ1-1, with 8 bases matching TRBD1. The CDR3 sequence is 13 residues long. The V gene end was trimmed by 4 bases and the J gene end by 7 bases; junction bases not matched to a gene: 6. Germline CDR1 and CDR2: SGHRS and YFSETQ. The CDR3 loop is CASSEPGQVEAFF. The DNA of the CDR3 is TGCGCCAGCAGCGAACCGGGACAGGTTGAAGCTTTCTTT.

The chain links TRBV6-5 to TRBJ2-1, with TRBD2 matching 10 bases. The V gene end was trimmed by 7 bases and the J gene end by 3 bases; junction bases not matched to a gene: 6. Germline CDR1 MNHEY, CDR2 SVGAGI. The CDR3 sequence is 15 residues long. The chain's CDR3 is CASKYSGGIYNEQFF. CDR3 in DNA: TGTGCCAGCAAGTATAGCGGGGGGATCTACAATGAGCAGTTCTTC.

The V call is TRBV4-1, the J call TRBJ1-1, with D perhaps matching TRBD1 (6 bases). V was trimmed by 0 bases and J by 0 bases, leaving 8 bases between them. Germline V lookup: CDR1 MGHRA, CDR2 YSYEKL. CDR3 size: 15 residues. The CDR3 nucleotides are TGCGCCAGCAGCCAAGATCCAGGGGTGAACACTGAAGCTTTCTTT. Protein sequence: CASSQDPGVNTEAFF.

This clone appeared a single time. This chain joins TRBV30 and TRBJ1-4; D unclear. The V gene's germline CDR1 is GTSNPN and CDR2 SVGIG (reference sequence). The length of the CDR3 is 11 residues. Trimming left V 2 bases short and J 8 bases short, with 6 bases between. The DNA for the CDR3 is TGTGCCTGGAGTATCCGGGAAAAACTGTTTTTT. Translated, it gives CAWSIREKLFF. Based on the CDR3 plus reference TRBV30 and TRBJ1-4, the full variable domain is SQTIHQWPATLVQPVGSPLSLECTVEGTSNPNLYWYRQAAGRGLQLLFYSVGIGQISSEVPQNLSASRPQDRQFILSSKKLLLSDSGFYLCAWSIREKLFFGSGTQLSVL.

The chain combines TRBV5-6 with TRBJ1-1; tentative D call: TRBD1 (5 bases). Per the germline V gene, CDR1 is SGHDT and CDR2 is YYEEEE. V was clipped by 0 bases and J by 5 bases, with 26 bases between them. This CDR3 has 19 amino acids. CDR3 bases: TGTGCCAGCAGCTTGGATCCAGGGCATCATTCACCCCGAAGGACTGAAGCTTTCTTT. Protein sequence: CASSLDPGHHSPRRTEAFF. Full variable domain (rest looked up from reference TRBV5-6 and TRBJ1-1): DAGVTQSPTHLIKTRGQQVTLRCSPKSGHDTVSWYQQALGQGPQFIFQYYEEEERQRGNFPDRFSGHQFPNYSSELNVNALLLGDSALYLCASSLDPGHHSPRRTEAFFGQGTRLTVV.

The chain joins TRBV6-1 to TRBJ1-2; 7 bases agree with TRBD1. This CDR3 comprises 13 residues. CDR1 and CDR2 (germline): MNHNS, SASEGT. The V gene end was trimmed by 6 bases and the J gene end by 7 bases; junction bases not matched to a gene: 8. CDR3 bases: TGTGCCAGCAGCCGAGACAGGGTCGGTGGCTACACCTTC. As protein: CASSRDRVGGYTF.

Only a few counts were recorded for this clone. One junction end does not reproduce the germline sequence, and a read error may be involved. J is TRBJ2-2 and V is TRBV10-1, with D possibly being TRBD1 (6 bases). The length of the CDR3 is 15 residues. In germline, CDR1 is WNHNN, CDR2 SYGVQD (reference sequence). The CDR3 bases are TGCGCCAGCAGTGTGGTTAGGGGGAACGCCGGGGAGCTGTTTTTT. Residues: CASSVVRGNAGELFF.

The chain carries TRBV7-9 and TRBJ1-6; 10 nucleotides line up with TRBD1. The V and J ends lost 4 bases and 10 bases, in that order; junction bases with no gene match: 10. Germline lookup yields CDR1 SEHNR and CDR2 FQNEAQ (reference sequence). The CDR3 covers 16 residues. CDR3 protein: CASSSARGQGYSPLHF. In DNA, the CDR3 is TGTGCCAGCAGCTCCGCGAGGGGACAGGGGTACTCACCCCTCCACTTT.

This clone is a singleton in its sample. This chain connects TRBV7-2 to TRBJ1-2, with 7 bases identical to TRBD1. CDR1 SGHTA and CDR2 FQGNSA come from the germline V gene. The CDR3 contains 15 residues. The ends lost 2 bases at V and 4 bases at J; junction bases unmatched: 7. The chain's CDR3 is CASSLTRDSRYGYTF. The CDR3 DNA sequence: TGTGCCAGCAGCTTAACCAGGGACAGCCGCTATGGCTACACCTTC.

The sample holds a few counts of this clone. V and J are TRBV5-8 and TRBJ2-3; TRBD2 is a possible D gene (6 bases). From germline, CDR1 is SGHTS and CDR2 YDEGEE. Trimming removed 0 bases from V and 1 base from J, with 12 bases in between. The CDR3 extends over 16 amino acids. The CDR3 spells CASSLGLEYGTDTQYF. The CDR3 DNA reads TGTGCCAGCAGCTTGGGACTAGAATATGGCACAGATACGCAGTATTTT.

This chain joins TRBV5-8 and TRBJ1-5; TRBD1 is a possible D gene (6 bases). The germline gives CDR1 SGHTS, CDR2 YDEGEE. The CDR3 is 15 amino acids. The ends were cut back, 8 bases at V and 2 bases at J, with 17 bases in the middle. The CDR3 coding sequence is TGTGCCAGTAAACTAGGGGGGGCGCGCAATCAGCCCCAGCATTTT. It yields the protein CASKLGGARNQPQHF.

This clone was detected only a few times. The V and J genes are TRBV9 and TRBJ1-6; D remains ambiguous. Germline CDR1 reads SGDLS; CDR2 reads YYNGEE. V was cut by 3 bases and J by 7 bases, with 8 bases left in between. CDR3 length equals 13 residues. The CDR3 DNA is TGTGCCAGCAGCGCATTACAGAATTCACCCCTCCACTTT. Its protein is CASSALQNSPLHF.

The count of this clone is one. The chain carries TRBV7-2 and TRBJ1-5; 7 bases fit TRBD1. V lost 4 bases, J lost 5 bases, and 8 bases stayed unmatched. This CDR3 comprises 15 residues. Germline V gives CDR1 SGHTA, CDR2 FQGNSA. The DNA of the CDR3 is TGTGCCAGCAGCTCCAGACTAACAGGGGATCAGCCCCAGCATTTT. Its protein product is CASSSRLTGDQPQHF.

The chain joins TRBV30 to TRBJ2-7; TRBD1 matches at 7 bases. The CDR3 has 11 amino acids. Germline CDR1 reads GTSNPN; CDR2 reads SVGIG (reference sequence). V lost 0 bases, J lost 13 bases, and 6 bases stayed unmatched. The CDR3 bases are TGTGCCTGGAGTGTACGACAGGGTTTTTACTTC. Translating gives CAWSVRQGFYF.

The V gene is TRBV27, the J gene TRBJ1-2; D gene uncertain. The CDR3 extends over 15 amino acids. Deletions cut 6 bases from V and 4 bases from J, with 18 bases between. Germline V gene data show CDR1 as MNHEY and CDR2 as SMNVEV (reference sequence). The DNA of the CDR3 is TGTGCCAGCAGCTCTACGTCAAAACCCTTCTATGGCTACACCTTC. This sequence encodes CASSSTSKPFYGYTF.

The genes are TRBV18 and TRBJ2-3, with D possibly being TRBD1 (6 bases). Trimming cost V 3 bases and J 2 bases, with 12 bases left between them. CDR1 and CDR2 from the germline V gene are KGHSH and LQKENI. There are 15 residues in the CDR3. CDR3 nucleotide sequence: TGTGCCAGCTCACCGGTAGGACAGTCCACAGATACGCAGTATTTT. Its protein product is CASSPVGQSTDTQYF.

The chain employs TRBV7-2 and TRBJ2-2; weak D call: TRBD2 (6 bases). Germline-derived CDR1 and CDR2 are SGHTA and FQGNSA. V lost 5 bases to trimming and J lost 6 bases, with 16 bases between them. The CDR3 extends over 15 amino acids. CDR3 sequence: CASSKTSSRSGELFF. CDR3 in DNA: TGTGCCAGCAGCAAAACTAGCTCTCGATCCGGGGAGCTGTTTTTT.

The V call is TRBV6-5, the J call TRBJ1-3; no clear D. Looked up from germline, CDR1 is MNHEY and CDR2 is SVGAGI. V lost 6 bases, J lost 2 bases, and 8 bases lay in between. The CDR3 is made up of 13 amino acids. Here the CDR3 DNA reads TGTGCCAGCAGCCCGGGGACTGGAAACACCATATATTTT. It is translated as CASSPGTGNTIYF.

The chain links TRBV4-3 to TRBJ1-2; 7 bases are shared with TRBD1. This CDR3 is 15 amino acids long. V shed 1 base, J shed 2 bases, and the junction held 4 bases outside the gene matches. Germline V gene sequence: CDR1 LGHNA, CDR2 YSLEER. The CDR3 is CASSQGLTGNYGYTF. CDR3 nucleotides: TGCGCCAGCAGCCAAGGGTTGACAGGGAACTATGGCTACACCTTC.

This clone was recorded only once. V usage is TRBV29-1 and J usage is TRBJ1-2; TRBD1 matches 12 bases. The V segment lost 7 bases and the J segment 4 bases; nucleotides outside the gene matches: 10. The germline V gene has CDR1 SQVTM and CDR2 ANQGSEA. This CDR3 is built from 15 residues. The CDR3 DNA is TGCAGCGCCCAAGAGGGGACAGGGGGCGGCTATGGCTACACCTTC. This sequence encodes CSAQEGTGGGYGYTF.